This T cell receptor (beta chain) was obtained from a study of blood T cell repertoires in COVID-19. In the source study's methods: Amplifying reference gene primers gave estimates of nucleated cell counts. Sequencing was performed with immunoSEQ multiplex PCR; in TCRdb, only in-frame clones are kept and a portion is missing. The V and J calls and clone size were taken over from that table, and D and trimming were inferred from the DNA. The sample has roughly 320,000 clones; 85% to 90% are singletons. One Seattle source followed patients from active infection through their disease course. V lost 4 bases to trimming and J lost 10 bases; unmatched junction nucleotides: 6. Germline-derived CDR1 and CDR2 are MGHRA and YSYEKL. The CDR3 is 12 residues long.

This receptor was identified in a woman aged 50 to 65 with COVID-19, enrolled during active disease. The specimen sequenced was peripheral blood. The chain is built from TRBV4-1 and TRBJ1-1; 7 bases are a match to TRBD1. CDR3 DNA sequence: TGCGCCAGCAGCCGAGAACAGGGGATAGCTTTCTTT. Translating it yields CASSREQGIAFF.